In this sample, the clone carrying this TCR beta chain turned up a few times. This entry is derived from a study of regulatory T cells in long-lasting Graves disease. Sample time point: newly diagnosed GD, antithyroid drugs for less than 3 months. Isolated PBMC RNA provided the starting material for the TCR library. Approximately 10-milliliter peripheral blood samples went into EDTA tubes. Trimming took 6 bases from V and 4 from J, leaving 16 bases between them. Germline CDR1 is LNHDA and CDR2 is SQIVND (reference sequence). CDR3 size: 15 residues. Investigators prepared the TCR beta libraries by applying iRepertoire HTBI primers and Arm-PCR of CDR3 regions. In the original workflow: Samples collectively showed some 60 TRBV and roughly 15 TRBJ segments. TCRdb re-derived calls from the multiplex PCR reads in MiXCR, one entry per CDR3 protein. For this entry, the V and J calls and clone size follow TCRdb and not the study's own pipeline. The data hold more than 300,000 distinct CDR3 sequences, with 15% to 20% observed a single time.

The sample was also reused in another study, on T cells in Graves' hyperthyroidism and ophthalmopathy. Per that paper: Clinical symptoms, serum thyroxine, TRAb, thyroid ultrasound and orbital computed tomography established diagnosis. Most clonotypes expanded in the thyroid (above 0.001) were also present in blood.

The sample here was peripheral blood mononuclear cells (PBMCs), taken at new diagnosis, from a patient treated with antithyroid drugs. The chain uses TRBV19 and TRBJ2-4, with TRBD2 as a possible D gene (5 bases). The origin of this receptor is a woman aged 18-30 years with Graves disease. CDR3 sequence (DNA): TGTGCCAGTAGATTACTGGGGAGCCCAAAAAACATTCAGTACTTC. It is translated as CASRLLGSPKNIQYF.